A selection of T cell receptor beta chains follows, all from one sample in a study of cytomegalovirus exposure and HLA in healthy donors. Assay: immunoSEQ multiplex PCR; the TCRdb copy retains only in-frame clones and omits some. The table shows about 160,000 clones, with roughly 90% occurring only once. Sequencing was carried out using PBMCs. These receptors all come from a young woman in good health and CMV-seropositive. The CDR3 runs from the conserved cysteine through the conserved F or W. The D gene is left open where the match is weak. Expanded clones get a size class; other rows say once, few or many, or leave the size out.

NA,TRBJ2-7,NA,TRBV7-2,CASSLYPQITTETYEQYF,TGTGCCAGCAGCTTATACCCCCAGATAACGACAGAAACCTACGAGCAGTACTTC
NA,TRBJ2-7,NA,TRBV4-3,CASSQDRLVGGAHYEQYF,TGCGCCAGCAGCCAAGATCGGCTAGTGGGCGGGGCACACTACGAGCAGTACTTC
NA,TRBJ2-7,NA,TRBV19,CASSGTSWDSPSEQYF,TGTGCCAGTAGTGGGACCTCGTGGGACTCCCCCTCCGAGCAGTACTTC
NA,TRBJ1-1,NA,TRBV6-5,CASSHPQMNTEAFF,TGTGCCAGCAGTCACCCACAGATGAACACTGAAGCTTTCTTT
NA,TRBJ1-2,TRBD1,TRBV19,CATHKSDRALGGYTF,TGTGCCACCCACAAATCGGACAGGGCGCTTGGTGGCTACACCTTC
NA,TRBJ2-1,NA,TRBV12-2,CASRLGRLGVKDNEQFF,TGTGCAAGTCGCTTAGGAAGGCTCGGAGTCAAGGACAATGAGCAGTTCTTC
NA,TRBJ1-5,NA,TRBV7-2,CASSLESGPNQPQHF,TGTGCCAGCAGCTTAGAAAGCGGGCCCAATCAGCCCCAGCATTTT
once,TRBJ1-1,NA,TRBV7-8,CASRSIPTDIEAFF,TGTGCCAGCAGGTCCATTCCGACAGATATAGAAGCTTTCTTT
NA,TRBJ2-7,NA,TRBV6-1,CASTFTRSEQYF,TGTGCCAGCACCTTTACCAGAAGCGAGCAGTACTTC
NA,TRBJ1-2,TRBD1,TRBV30,CACYRGSGYTF,TGTGCCTGCTACAGGGGTTCTGGCTACACCTTC
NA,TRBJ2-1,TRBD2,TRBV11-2,CASSSAGGSYNEQFF,TGTGCCAGCAGCTCTGCGGGAGGGAGCTACAATGAGCAGTTCTTC
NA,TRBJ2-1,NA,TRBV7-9,CASIVVGEQFF,TGTGCCAGCATCGTAGTCGGTGAGCAGTTCTTC
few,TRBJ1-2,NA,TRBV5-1,CASSSNTDGYTF,TGCGCCAGCAGCTCTAATACGGATGGCTACACCTTC
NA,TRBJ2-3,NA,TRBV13,CASSLGASGYWTDTQYF,TGTGCCAGCAGCTTAGGGGCCTCAGGGTACTGGACAGATACGCAGTATTTT
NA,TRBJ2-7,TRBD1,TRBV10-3,CAISESIGTVLVSYEQYF,TGTGCCATCAGTGAGTCGATTGGGACAGTTTTAGTCTCCTACGAGCAGTACTTC
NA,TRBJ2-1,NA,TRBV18,CASSPGASYNEQFF,TGTGCCAGCTCACCGGGGGCATCCTACAATGAGCAGTTCTTC
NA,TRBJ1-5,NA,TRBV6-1,CASSDSDRIGVPTDQPQHF,TGTGCCAGCAGTGATTCCGACAGGATCGGGGTCCCTACAGATCAGCCCCAGCATTTT
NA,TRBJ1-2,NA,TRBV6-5,CASSYGGRGYTF,TGTGCCAGCAGTTACGGAGGGAGAGGCTACACCTTC
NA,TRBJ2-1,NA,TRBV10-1,CASTGDPPEGNEQFF,TGCGCCAGCACCGGAGACCCACCCGAGGGTAATGAGCAGTTCTTC
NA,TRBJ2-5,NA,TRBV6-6,CASTSGLRETQYF,TGTGCCAGCACCTCGGGACTCAGGGAGACCCAGTACTTC
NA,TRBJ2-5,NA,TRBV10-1,CARVGLDGETQYF,TGCGCCAGGGTGGGTCTCGACGGGGAGACCCAGTACTTC
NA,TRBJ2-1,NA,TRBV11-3,CASSHTPTGNEQFF,TGTGCCAGCAGCCACACCCCCACAGGAAATGAGCAGTTCTTC